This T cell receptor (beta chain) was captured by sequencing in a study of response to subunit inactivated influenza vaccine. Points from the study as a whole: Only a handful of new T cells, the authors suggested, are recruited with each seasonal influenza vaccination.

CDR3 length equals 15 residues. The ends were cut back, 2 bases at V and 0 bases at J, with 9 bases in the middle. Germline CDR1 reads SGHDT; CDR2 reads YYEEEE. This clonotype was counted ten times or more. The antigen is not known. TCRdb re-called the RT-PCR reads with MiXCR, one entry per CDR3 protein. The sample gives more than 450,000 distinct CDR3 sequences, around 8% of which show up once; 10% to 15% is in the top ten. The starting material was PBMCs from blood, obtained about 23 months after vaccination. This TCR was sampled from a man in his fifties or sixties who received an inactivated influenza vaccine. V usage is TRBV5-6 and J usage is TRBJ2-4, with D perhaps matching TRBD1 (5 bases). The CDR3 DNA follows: TGTGCCAGCAGCTTTGGACACCTAGCCAAAAACATTCAGTACTTC. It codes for CASSFGHLAKNIQYF.